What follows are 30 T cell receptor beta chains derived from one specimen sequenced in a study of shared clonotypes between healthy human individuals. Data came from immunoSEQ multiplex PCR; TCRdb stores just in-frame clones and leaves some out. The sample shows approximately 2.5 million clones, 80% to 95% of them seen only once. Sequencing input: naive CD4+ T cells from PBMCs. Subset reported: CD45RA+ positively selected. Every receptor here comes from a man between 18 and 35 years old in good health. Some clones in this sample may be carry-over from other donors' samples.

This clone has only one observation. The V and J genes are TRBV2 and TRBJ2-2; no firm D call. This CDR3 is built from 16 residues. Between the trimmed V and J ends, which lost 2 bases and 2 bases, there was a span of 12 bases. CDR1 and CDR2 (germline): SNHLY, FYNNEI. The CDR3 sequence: CASSEFGPTNTGELFF. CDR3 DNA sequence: TGTGCCAGCAGTGAATTCGGACCCACCAACACCGGGGAGCTGTTTTTT.

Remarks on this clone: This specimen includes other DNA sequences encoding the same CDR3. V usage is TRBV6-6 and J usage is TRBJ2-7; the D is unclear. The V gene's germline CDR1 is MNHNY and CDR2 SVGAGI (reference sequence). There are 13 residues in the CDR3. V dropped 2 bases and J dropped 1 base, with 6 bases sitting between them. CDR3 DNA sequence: TGTGCCAGCAGTTACGACTCTTCCTACGAGCAGTACTTC. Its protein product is CASSYDSSYEQYF.

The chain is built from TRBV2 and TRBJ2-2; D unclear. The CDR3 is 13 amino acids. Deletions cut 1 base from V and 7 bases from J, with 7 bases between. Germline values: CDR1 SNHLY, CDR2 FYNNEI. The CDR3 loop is CASSEGVRGELFF. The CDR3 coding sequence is TGTGCCAGCAGTGAAGGGGTGCGCGGGGAGCTGTTTTTT. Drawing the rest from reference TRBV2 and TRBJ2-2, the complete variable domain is EPEVTQTPSHQVTQMGQEVILRCVPISNHLYFYWYRQILGQKVEFLVSFYNNEISEKSEIFDDQFSVERPDGSNFTLKIRSTKLEDSAMYFCASSEGVRGELFFGEGSRLTVL.

The CDR3 is CASSYEPVRYGYTF. CDR3 DNA: TGTGCCAGCAGTTACGAGCCAGTGCGCTATGGCTACACCTTC. The chain carries TRBV6-5 and TRBJ1-2, with D hard to call. Germline V gene lookup returns CDR1 MNHEY and CDR2 SVGAGI. This CDR3 has 14 amino acids. V lost 2 bases, J lost 4 bases, and 11 bases lay in between.

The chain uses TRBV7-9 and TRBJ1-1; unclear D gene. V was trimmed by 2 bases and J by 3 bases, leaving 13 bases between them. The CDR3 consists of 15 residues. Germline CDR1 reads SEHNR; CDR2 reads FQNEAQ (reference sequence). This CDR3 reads CASSLTPTIYTEAFF. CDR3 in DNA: TGTGCCAGCAGCTTAACACCCACCATCTACACTGAAGCTTTCTTT.

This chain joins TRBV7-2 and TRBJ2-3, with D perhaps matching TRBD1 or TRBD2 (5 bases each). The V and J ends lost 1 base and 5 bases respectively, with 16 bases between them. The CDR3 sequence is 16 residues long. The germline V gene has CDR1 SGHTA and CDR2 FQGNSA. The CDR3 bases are TGTGCCAGCAGCTTAGTTTGGGACCCGAATATAGATACGCAGTATTTT. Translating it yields CASSLVWDPNIDTQYF.

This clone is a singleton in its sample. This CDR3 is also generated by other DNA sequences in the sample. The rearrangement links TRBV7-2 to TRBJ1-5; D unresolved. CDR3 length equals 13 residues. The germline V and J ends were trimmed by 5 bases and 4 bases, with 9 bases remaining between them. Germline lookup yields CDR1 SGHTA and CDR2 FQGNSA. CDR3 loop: CASSLEANQPQHF. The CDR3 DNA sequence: TGTGCCAGCAGCCTTGAAGCGAATCAGCCCCAGCATTTT.

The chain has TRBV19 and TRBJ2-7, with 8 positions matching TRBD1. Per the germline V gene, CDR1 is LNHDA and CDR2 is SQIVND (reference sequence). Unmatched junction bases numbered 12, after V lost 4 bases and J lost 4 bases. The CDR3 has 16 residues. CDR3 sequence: CASSTTPGQGAYEQYF. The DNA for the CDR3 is TGTGCCAGTAGTACCACCCCCGGACAGGGTGCTTACGAGCAGTACTTC.

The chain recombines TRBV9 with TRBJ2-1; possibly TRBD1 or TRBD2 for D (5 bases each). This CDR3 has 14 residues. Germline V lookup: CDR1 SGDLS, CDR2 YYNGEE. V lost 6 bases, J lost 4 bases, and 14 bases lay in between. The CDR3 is CASTAAGAYNEQFF. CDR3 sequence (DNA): TGTGCCAGCACCGCGGCCGGGGCTTACAATGAGCAGTTCTTC.

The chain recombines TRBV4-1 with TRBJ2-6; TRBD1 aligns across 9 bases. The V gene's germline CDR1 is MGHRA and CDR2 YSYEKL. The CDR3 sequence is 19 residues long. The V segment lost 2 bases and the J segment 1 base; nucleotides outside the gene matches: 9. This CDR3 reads CASSQKPGQGISGANVLTF. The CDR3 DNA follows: TGCGCCAGCAGCCAAAAACCGGGACAGGGAATTTCTGGGGCCAACGTCCTGACTTTC.

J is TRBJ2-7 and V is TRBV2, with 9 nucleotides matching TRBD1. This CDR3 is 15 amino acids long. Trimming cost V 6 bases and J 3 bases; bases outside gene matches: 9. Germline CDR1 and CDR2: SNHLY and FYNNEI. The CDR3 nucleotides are TGTGCCAGCAGAGCTACCGGGACAGGGAACTACGAGCAGTACTTC. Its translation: CASRATGTGNYEQYF. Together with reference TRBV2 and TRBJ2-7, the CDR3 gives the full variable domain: EPEVTQTPSHQVTQMGQEVILRCVPISNHLYFYWYRQILGQKVEFLVSFYNNEISEKSEIFDDQFSVERPDGSNFTLKIRSTKLEDSAMYFCASRATGTGNYEQYFGPGTRLTVT.

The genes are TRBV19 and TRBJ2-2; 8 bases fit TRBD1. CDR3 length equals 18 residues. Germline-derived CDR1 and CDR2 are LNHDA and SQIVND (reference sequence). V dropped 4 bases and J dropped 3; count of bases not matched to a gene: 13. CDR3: CASSKPRTGRRDTGELFF. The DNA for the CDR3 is TGTGCCAGTAGTAAGCCCCGGACAGGGAGGAGGGACACCGGGGAGCTGTTTTTT.

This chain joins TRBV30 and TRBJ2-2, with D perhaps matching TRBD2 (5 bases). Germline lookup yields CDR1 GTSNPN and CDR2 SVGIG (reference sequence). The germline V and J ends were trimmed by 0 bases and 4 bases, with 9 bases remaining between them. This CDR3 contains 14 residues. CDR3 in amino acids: CAWSVYGSTGELFF. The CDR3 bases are TGTGCCTGGAGTGTATATGGGAGCACCGGGGAGCTGTTTTTT.

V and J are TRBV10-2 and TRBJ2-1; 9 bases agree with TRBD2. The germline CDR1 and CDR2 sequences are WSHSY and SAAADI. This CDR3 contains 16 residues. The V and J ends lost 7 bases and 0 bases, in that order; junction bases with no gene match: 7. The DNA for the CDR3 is TGCGCCAGCACCCTAGCGGGATTTAGCTCCTACAATGAGCAGTTCTTC. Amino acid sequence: CASTLAGFSSYNEQFF.

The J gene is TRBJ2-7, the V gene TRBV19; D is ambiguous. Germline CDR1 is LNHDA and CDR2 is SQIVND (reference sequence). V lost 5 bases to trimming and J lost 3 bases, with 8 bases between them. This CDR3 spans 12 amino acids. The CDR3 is CASSLNSYEQYF. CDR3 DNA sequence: TGTGCCAGTAGTCTTAATAGCTACGAGCAGTACTTC.

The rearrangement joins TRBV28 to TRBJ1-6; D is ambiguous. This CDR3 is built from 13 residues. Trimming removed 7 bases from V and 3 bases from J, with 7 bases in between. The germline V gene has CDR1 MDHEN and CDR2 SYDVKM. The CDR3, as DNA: TGTGCCAGCACTACGATCTATAATTCACCCCTCCACTTT. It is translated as CASTTIYNSPLHF.

CDR3 bases: TGTGCCAGCAGTGACCTGGGGGGACAGGAGAACACTGAAGCTTTCTTT. Protein sequence: CASSDLGGQENTEAFF. This chain uses TRBV28 with TRBJ1-1, with 8 nucleotides matching TRBD1. The junction had 9 bases not matched to a gene; V was cut back by 5 bases and J by 1 base. Germline-derived CDR1 and CDR2 are MDHEN and SYDVKM. There are 16 residues in the CDR3.

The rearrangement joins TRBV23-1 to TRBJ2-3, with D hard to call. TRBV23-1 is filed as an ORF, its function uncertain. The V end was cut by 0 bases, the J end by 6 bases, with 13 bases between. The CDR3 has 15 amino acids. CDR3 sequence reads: CASSQSSRYWDTQYF. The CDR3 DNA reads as TGCGCCAGCAGTCAATCATCACGGTACTGGGATACGCAGTATTTT.

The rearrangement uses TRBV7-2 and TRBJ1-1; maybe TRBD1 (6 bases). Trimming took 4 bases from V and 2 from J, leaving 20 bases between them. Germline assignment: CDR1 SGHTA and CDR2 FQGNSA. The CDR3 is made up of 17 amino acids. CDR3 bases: TGTGCCAGCAGCTCCCACCCTACCCGGACAGCAAACACTGAAGCTTTCTTT. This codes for CASSSHPTRTANTEAFF. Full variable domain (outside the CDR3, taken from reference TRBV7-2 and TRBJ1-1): GAGVSQSPSNKVTEKGKDVELRCDPISGHTALYWYRQSLGQGLEFLIYFQGNSAPDKSGLPSDRFSAERTGGSVSTLTIQRTQQEDSAVYLCASSSHPTRTANTEAFFGQGTRLTVV.

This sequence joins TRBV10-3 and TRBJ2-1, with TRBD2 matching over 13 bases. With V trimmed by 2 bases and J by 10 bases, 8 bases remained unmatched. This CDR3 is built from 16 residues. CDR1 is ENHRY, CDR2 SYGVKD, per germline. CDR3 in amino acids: CAISEGGQGLAGEQFF. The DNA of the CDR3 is TGTGCCATCAGTGAGGGGGGACAGGGACTAGCGGGAGAGCAGTTCTTC.

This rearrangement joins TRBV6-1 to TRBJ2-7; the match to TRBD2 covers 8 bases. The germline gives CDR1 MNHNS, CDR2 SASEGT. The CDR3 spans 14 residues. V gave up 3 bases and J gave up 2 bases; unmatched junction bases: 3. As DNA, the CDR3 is TGTGCCAGCAGTGAGCAGCGGGAGACCTACGAGCAGTACTTC. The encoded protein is CASSEQRETYEQYF.

CDR3 amino acids: CASSPVSGGGSSDTQYF. The DNA for the CDR3 is TGTGCCAGCAGCCCCGTCTCGGGGGGAGGGTCCTCGGATACGCAGTATTTT. V and J are TRBV7-9 and TRBJ2-3; 7 bases map to TRBD2. This CDR3 spans 17 amino acids. Germline lookup yields CDR1 SEHNR and CDR2 FQNEAQ (reference sequence). Losses at the gene ends were 5 bases for V and 6 bases for J; bases not matched to a gene: 17.

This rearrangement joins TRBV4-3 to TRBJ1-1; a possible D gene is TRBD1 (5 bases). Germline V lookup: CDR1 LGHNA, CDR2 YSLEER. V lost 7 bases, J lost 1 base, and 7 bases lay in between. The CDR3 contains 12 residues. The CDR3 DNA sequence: TGCGCCAGCATGGGGGGGAACACTGAAGCTTTCTTT. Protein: CASMGGNTEAFF.

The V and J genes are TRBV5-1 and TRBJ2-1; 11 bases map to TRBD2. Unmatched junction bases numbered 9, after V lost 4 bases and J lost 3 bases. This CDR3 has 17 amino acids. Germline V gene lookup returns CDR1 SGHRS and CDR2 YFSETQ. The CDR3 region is CASSLPKLAGVYNEQFF. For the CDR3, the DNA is TGCGCCAGCAGCCTCCCAAAACTAGCGGGAGTCTACAATGAGCAGTTCTTC.

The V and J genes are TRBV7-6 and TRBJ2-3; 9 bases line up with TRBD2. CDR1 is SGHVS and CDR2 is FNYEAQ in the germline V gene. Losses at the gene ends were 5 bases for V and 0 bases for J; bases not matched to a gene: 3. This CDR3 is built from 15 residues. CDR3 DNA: TGTGCCAGCAGCAGGGCGGGAGGGAGCACAGATACGCAGTATTTT. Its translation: CASSRAGGSTDTQYF.

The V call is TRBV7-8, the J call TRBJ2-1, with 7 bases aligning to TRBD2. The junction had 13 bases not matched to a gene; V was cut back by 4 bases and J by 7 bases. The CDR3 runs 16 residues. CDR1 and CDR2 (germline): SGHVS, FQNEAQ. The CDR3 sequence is CASSSRGSGLGNEQFF. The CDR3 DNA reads TGTGCCAGCAGCTCCCGGGGTAGCGGACTAGGGAATGAGCAGTTCTTC.

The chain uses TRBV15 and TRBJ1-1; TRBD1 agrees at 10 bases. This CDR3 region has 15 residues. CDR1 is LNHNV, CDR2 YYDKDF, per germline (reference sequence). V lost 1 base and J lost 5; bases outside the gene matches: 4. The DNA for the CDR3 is TGTGCCACCAGCAGAGGGGGGACAGGGGCGACTGAAGCTTTCTTT. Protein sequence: CATSRGGTGATEAFF. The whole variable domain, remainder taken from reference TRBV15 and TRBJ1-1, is DAMVIQNPRYQVTQFGKPVTLSCSQTLNHNVMYWYQQKSSQAPKLLFHYYDKDFNNEADTPDNFQSRRPNTSFCFLDIRSPGLGDTAMYLCATSRGGTGATEAFFGQGTRLTVV.

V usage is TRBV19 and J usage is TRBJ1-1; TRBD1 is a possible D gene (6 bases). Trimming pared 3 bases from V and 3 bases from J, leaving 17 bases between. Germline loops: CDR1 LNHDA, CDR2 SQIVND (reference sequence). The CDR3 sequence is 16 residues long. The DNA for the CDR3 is TGTGCCAGTAGTATCTCGTCGTTGAAGGGGGACACTGAAGCTTTCTTT. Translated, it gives CASSISSLKGDTEAFF.

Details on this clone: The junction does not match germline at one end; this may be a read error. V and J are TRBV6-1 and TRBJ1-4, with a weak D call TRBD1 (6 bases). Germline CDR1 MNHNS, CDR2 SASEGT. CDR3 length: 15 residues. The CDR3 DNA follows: TGTGCCAGCAGCGAAGCAGGGGCAACTAATGAAAAACTGTTTTTT. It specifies CASSEAGATNEKLFF.

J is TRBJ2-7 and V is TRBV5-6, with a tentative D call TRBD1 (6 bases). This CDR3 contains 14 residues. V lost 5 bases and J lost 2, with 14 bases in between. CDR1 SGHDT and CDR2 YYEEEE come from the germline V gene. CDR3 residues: CASRRGTETYEQYF. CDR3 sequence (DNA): TGTGCCAGCAGAAGGGGGACCGAGACCTACGAGCAGTACTTC.